This entry is about one T cell receptor (beta chain). Its antigen is unidentified. The data stem from a study of cytomegalovirus exposure and HLA in healthy donors. Study-wide background: The same platform used for the roughly 600 first-cohort repertoires was also used for the 95 to 150 validation repertoires, as a later analysis reported.

The donors were members of the approximately 130-subject validation cohort (separate from the approximately 670-subject first cohort). The CDR3 consists of 23 residues. The V gene's germline CDR1 is MNHEY and CDR2 SMNVEV (reference sequence). With V trimmed by 0 bases and J by 1 base, 22 bases remained unmatched. Study-wide points: Reports showed the classifier diagnosing cytomegalovirus status with high specificity and sensitivity. Overall, roughly 170 TCR beta chains were annotated as cytomegalovirus-associated.

Some clones are missing from TCRdb's copy, which holds only in-frame ones; the method was immunoSEQ multiplex PCR. The sample shows around 220,000 clones, about 91% of them seen only once. The rearrangement joins TRBV27 to TRBJ2-1; 9 positions match TRBD1. The clonotype was recovered from a woman aged 18-29 years in good health and CMV-seronegative. Sequencing was performed on PBMCs. This chain's CDR3 is CASSLSWGRNRGRSWISYNEQFF. Here the CDR3 DNA reads TGTGCCAGCAGTTTATCATGGGGAAGGAACAGGGGGCGAAGCTGGATATCCTACAATGAGCAGTTCTTC.